The 14 T cell receptor beta chains in this list originate from one sample, sequenced in a study of blood T cell repertoires in COVID-19. Clones were read by immunoSEQ multiplex PCR, and TCRdb kept only the in-frame ones, dropping some. The sample carries 100,000 to 140,000 clones, around nine tenths recorded once. Specimen: peripheral blood. The receptors stem from a woman aged 25 to 39 with acute or convalescent COVID-19.

The chain uses TRBV3-1 (or the pseudogene TRBV3-2) and TRBJ2-7; D not resolved. Germline V gives CDR1 LGHDT, CDR2 YNNKEL (reference sequence). V was cut by 2 bases and J by 1 base, with 9 bases left in between. The CDR3 has 14 amino acids. CDR3 in DNA: TGTGCCAGCAGCCAATGGGCAGATTCCTACGAGCAGTACTTC. This sequence encodes CASSQWADSYEQYF.

The rearrangement uses TRBV5-6 and TRBJ1-1; D gene unclear. The germline V and J ends were trimmed by 4 bases and 1 base, with 8 bases remaining between them. Germline CDR1 reads SGHDT; CDR2 reads YYEEEE. The CDR3 covers 13 residues. CDR3: CASSGPGNTEAFF. DNA for the CDR3: TGTGCCAGCAGCGGTCCAGGGAACACTGAAGCTTTCTTT. The variable domain in full, with the rest retrieved from reference TRBV5-6 and TRBJ1-1, is DAGVTQSPTHLIKTRGQQVTLRCSPKSGHDTVSWYQQALGQGPQFIFQYYEEEERQRGNFPDRFSGHQFPNYSSELNVNALLLGDSALYLCASSGPGNTEAFFGQGTRLTVV.

This clone was recorded once. The rearrangement joins TRBV3-1 (or the pseudogene TRBV3-2) to TRBJ2-3; 7 bases align to TRBD2. Losses at the gene ends were 0 bases for V and 0 bases for J; bases not matched to a gene: 0. Germline CDR1 is LGHDT and CDR2 is YNNKEL (reference sequence). This CDR3 contains 15 residues. CDR3: CASSQERESTDTQYF. CDR3 nucleotide sequence: TGTGCCAGCAGCCAAGAGCGGGAGAGCACAGATACGCAGTATTTT.

The chain uses TRBV6-2 or TRBV6-3 and TRBJ2-7; D possibly corresponds to TRBD2 (6 bases). Trimming cost V 0 bases and J 6 bases, with 21 bases left between them. Germline V lookup: CDR1 MNHEY, CDR2 SVGEGT. The CDR3 is 17 residues long. The CDR3, as DNA: TGTGCCAGCAGTTACTCGACGGCGGGACCGAGTAACTCCGAGCAGTACTTC. Its translation: CASSYSTAGPSNSEQYF.

V usage is TRBV4-3 and J usage is TRBJ2-7; the D gene is possibly TRBD2 (6 bases). The V end lost 1 base, the J end lost 9 bases, and 13 bases lay between the germline ends. This CDR3 region has 13 residues. Germline lookup yields CDR1 LGHNA and CDR2 YSLEER. The CDR3 sequence: CASSQVPGGGQYF. CDR3 bases: TGCGCCAGCAGCCAAGTCCCCGGGGGAGGGCAGTACTTC.

The sample holds a few counts of this clone. The chain carries TRBV4-2 and TRBJ2-5; D possibly corresponds to TRBD1 (5 bases). The CDR3 loop spans 17 amino acids. Germline CDR1 and CDR2: LGHNA and YNFKEQ. Trimming took off 1 base at V and 5 bases at J, with 20 bases between the two ends. CDR3 residues: CASSQGGYVTLVETQYF. The CDR3 nucleotides read TGTGCCAGCAGCCAAGGGGGCTACGTAACTCTGGTCGAGACCCAGTACTTC.

This chain links TRBV3-1 (or the pseudogene TRBV3-2) with TRBJ1-1, with a tentative D call TRBD1 (5 bases). In germline, CDR1 is LGHDT, CDR2 YNNKEL (reference sequence). Deletions cut 2 bases from V and 7 bases from J, with 11 bases between. The CDR3 has 13 amino acids. CDR3 sequence: CASSQKSGGEAFF. Here the CDR3 DNA reads TGTGCCAGCAGCCAAAAGTCCGGGGGTGAAGCTTTCTTT.

This chain connects TRBV6-5 to TRBJ1-2; a weak D match, TRBD1 (6 bases). V dropped 6 bases and J dropped 4 bases, with 9 bases sitting between them. The germline V gene encodes CDR1 MNHEY and CDR2 SVGAGI. This CDR3 is built from 12 residues. DNA of the CDR3: TGTGCCAGCAGGGGGGGGGCCTATGGCTACACCTTC. Encoded protein: CASRGGAYGYTF.

The V gene is TRBV4-1, the J gene TRBJ1-2; tentatively, D is TRBD1 (6 bases). Germline V gene data show CDR1 as MGHRA and CDR2 as YSYEKL. This CDR3 has 13 amino acids. Trimming removed 1 base from V and 8 bases from J, with 11 bases in between. Here the CDR3 DNA reads TGCGCCAGCAGCCAAGTCTGGGACACCGGCTACACCTTC. This codes for CASSQVWDTGYTF.

The genes are TRBV7-2 and TRBJ1-1; TRBD1 is a possible D gene (5 bases). V lost 1 base and J lost 0, with 9 bases in between. CDR1 and CDR2 (germline): SGHTA, FQGNSA. CDR3 length: 15 amino acids. The CDR3 nucleotides are TGTGCCAGCAGCTTAGGCGCAGGGATGAACACTGAAGCTTTCTTT. Translation gives CASSLGAGMNTEAFF.

This chain uses TRBV23-1 with TRBJ2-3; 7 bases map to TRBD2. TRBV23-1 is reported as an ORF; its role is uncertain. CDR3 length: 16 residues. V lost 5 bases, J lost 2 bases, and 10 bases stayed unmatched. CDR3 amino acids: CASSTSGGSPTDTQYF. DNA of the CDR3: TGCGCCAGCAGTACTAGTGGCGGGAGTCCCACAGATACGCAGTATTTT.

The J gene is TRBJ1-3, the V gene TRBV29-1; a possible D gene is TRBD1 (6 bases). CDR3 size: 14 residues. CDR1 SQVTM and CDR2 ANQGSEA come from the germline V gene. Trimming cost V 7 bases and J 3 bases, with 16 bases left between them. The CDR3 region is CSALTGTVGNTIYF. CDR3 sequence (DNA): TGCAGCGCGCTTACAGGGACGGTTGGAAACACCATATATTTT.

This clone was seen a handful of times. The chain employs TRBV7-3 and TRBJ2-2; the D gene is possibly TRBD2 (6 bases). CDR1 and CDR2 from the germline V gene are SGHTA and FQGTGA. V lost 4 bases to trimming and J lost 2 bases, with 14 bases between them. This CDR3 spans 16 amino acids. The CDR3 nucleotides are TGTGCCAGCAGCTCCCTGGGGACTCCTAACACCGGGGAGCTGTTTTTT. Its protein product is CASSSLGTPNTGELFF.

The genes are TRBV6-2 or TRBV6-3 and TRBJ2-2, with a tentative D call TRBD2 (6 bases). V lost 2 bases, J lost 8 bases, and 24 bases lay in between. CDR1 and CDR2 from the germline V gene are MNHEY and SVGEGT. The CDR3 covers 18 residues. DNA for the CDR3: TGTGCCAGCAGTTACCCCCCGGCACTAGCACCGACGGGTGGGGAGCTGTTTTTT. This sequence encodes CASSYPPALAPTGGELFF.